These 15 T cell receptor beta chains were sequenced from one sample in a study of CD8+ T cells in alopecia areata. As to treatment: oral pan-JAK inhibitor, 5-10 mg twice daily. Reverse transcription of extracted RNA yielded cDNA, which provided the sequencing template. Libraries were prepared by immunoSEQ multiplex PCR; TCRdb keeps only in-frame clonotypes and omits some of them. This sample yields approximately 210,000 clones, of which 64% are seen a single time; roughly 4.2% belongs to the top ten. Sequenced material: CD4+ T cells sorted from blood, taken at week 4, from a patient treated with tofacitinib. These receptors came from a human donor with alopecia areata.

The V and J genes are TRBV10-3 and TRBJ2-5; TRBD1 aligns across 9 bases. J was trimmed by 1 base and V by 4 bases; bases with no gene match: 1. The germline V gene encodes CDR1 ENHRY and CDR2 SYGVKD. The CDR3 has 14 amino acids. The CDR3 coding sequence is TGTGCCATCAGTGGGGGACAGGGCCAAGAGACCCAGTACTTC. Residues: CAISGGQGQETQYF.

This clone was found once. The gene calls are TRBV10-3 and TRBJ2-7; weak D call: TRBD2 (5 bases). CDR1 is ENHRY, CDR2 SYGVKD, per germline. The CDR3 length is 14 residues. Trimming took 10 bases from V and 0 from J, leaving 16 bases between them. The CDR3 nucleotides are TGTGCCACCCTACACGGGGAAGACTCCTACGAGCAGTACTTC. This encodes CATLHGEDSYEQYF.

As regards this clone: The sample carries other DNA sequences with the same CDR3. The genes are TRBV30 and TRBJ2-5; no reliable D call. This CDR3 is 11 amino acids long. From germline, CDR1 is GTSNPN and CDR2 SVGIG (reference sequence). The ends were cut back, 0 bases at V and 4 bases at J, with 3 bases in the middle. The CDR3 bases are TGTGCCTGGAGTGTAAGAGAGACCCAGTACTTC. Amino acids: CAWSVRETQYF.

CDR3 sequence reads: CASSRASVGGVDSPLHF. CDR3 DNA sequence: TGTGCCAGCAGCAGGGCATCCGTCGGGGGCGTCGACTCACCCCTCCACTTT. The chain employs TRBV5-4 and TRBJ1-6; TRBD1 is a possible D gene (6 bases). The germline V gene has CDR1 SGHNT and CDR2 YYREEE (reference sequence). The CDR3 extends over 17 amino acids. The germline V and J ends were trimmed by 4 bases and 10 bases, with 24 bases remaining between them.

This chain joins TRBV9 and TRBJ2-7, with 13 bases identical to TRBD2. The CDR3 extends over 16 amino acids. In germline, CDR1 is SGDLS, CDR2 YYNGEE. J gave up 3 bases and V 4 bases, and 7 bases lay outside the gene matches. CDR3 DNA: TGTGCCAGCAGCTTCGCAGGGACTAGCGGGGTCTACGAGCAGTACTTC. This codes for CASSFAGTSGVYEQYF.

The V gene is TRBV7-9, the J gene TRBJ2-2; 11 nucleotides match TRBD1. After removal of 5 bases from V and 1 base from J, the junction contained 6 bases not matched to a gene. There are 17 residues in the CDR3. Germline CDR1 SEHNR, CDR2 FQNEAQ (reference sequence). For the CDR3, the DNA is TGTGCCAGCAGCCCCAGGACAGGGGGCAGGAACACCGGGGAGCTGTTTTTT. Amino acids: CASSPRTGGRNTGELFF.

V usage is TRBV19 and J usage is TRBJ1-1, with D maybe TRBD1 (5 bases). V was trimmed by 8 bases and J by 0 bases, leaving 13 bases between them. The CDR3 has 14 amino acids. The V gene's germline CDR1 is LNHDA and CDR2 SQIVND (reference sequence). CDR3: CASGTLGLNTEAFF. The CDR3 DNA reads as TGTGCCAGTGGGACTTTGGGGCTGAACACTGAAGCTTTCTTT.

There are a few counts of this clone. V is TRBV5-1 and J is TRBJ2-7; D gene ambiguous. CDR1 and CDR2 (germline): SGHRS, YFSETQ. Trimming shortened V by 5 bases and J by 5 bases, and 20 bases separated the two germline ends. The CDR3 spans 15 residues. For the CDR3, the DNA is TGCGCCAGCAGTCTTGTGTACGCCCCGGTTAACGAGCAGTACTTC. It translates to CASSLVYAPVNEQYF.

This sequence joins TRBV10-3 and TRBJ2-5; 13 bases fit TRBD2. CDR1 is ENHRY, CDR2 SYGVKD, per germline. The junction had 7 bases not matched to a gene; V was cut back by 3 bases and J by 6 bases. CDR3 length: 16 residues. CDR3: CAISETGTSGVQTQYF. DNA of the CDR3: TGTGCCATCAGTGAAACCGGGACTAGCGGGGTACAGACCCAGTACTTC.

J is TRBJ2-3 and V is TRBV7-9; 10 bases match TRBD2. The CDR3 has 14 residues. Trimming cost V 2 bases and J 7 bases; bases outside gene matches: 3. Germline V lookup: CDR1 SEHNR, CDR2 FQNEAQ (reference sequence). In DNA form, the CDR3 reads TGTGCCAGCAGCTTAAGCGGGGGGGCCTATACGCAGTATTTT. Protein sequence: CASSLSGGAYTQYF. The full variable domain, with the rest looked up from reference TRBV7-9 and TRBJ2-3, is DTGVSQNPRHKITKRGQNVTFRCDPISEHNRLYWYRQTLGQGPEFLTYFQNEAQLEKSRLLSDRFSAERPKGSFSTLEIQRTEQGDSAMYLCASSLSGGAYTQYFGPGTRLTVL.

The V gene is TRBV7-2, the J gene TRBJ2-3, with 8 bases identical to TRBD1. Germline CDR1 is SGHTA and CDR2 is FQGNSA. Germline trimming cut 5 bases from V and 6 bases from J; bases unmatched to any gene: 13. The CDR3 has 16 amino acids. The CDR3 loop is CASSPDRGAPEDTQYF. In DNA form, the CDR3 reads TGTGCCAGCAGCCCAGACAGGGGCGCCCCGGAGGATACGCAGTATTTT.

This chain links TRBV27 with TRBJ1-6; TRBD1 aligns across 9 bases. There are 14 residues in the CDR3. The trim removed 6 bases at V and 16 bases at J, leaving 13 bases unmatched. Germline assignment: CDR1 MNHEY and CDR2 SMNVEV (reference sequence). CDR3 nucleotides: TGTGCCAGCAGCTACCCGGGACAGGGTATGTCACTCCACTTT. Translation gives CASSYPGQGMSLHF.

The chain recombines TRBV2 with TRBJ1-6; D not certain. This CDR3 has 13 amino acids. The V gene's germline CDR1 is SNHLY and CDR2 FYNNEI. V lost 7 bases to trimming and J lost 7 bases, with 11 bases between them. The CDR3 is CASTGEGNSPLHF. Written as DNA, the CDR3 is TGTGCCAGCACCGGGGAGGGAAATTCACCCCTCCACTTT.

This chain uses TRBV5-5 with TRBJ2-7; D remains unclear. V was shortened by 1 base and J by 4 bases, with 3 bases between the two germline ends. CDR3 length: 11 residues. Germline loops: CDR1 SGHKS, CDR2 YYEKEE (reference sequence). The CDR3 DNA sequence: TGTGCCAGCAGCTTGAGGTACGAGCAGTACTTC. It translates to CASSLRYEQYF.

This clone was counted only a few times. The chain has TRBV2 and TRBJ1-5; 9 nucleotides line up with TRBD1. V shed 6 bases and J 6 bases; nucleotides not matched to a gene: 6. Germline assignment: CDR1 SNHLY and CDR2 FYNNEI. This CDR3 comprises 14 residues. CDR3 in amino acids: CASRGQGISQPQHF. The CDR3 DNA is TGTGCCAGCAGGGGACAGGGAATATCTCAGCCCCAGCATTTT.